This TCR beta chain was sequenced during a study of blood T cell repertoires in COVID-19. Two negative PCRs, clearance, or symptom resolution characterized the recovered Cohort 3 donors. This CDR3 contains 15 residues. Germline loops: CDR1 MNHEY, CDR2 SVGAGI. V dropped 6 bases and J dropped 5 bases, with 17 bases sitting between them. The assay was immunoSEQ multiplex PCR, and TCRdb's table has in-frame clones only and misses some. This table has 200,000 or so clones, about 90% appearing once. V is TRBV6-5 and J is TRBJ2-1; weak D call: TRBD2 (5 bases). The sequence was collected from a man aged 30 to 45 who had recovered from COVID-19. Sequencing used PBMCs or T cells enriched from blood (not recorded which). The DNA of the CDR3 is TGTGCCAGCAGCATTAGCGCCCCGTTAAACAATGAGCAGTTCTTC. Amino acids: CASSISAPLNNEQFF.